What follows is one TCR beta chain and its context. This clone was observed a handful of times. What this receptor recognizes is not known. No base quality information exists; no much larger clone differs at one position. The immunoSEQ Assay, a bias-controlled multiplex PCR, was used to amplify TCRbeta CDR3 regions from genomic DNA. The authors' analysis ran thus. The number of nucleated cells in each sample was estimated by amplification of reference gene primers within the assay. To quantify the absolute abundance of each unique TCRbeta CDR3 rearrangement, sequence reads were collapsed and filtered. For each sample, productive Simpson clonality was calculated by taking the square root of Simpson's diversity index across productive rearrangements. TCRdb took this table from immuneACCESS and kept in-frame rearrangements with V and J called. Such tables lack part of the clones; where checked against another copy, unresolved V genes explain under half of the gap, and the rest is unexplained. The DNA was the basis for D and trimming; V, J and clone size are from that table. The sample has approximately 250,000 clones on record, approximately 85% of them singletons. Of the sample, 4.5% to 6% falls within the top ten clones.

This record comes from a study of blood T cell repertoires in COVID-19 (dated by TCRdb to 2018 to 2021). Turning to the overall study: The collaborator samples originated in the United States, Italy and Spain and spanned the acute and convalescent phases of COVID-19. The material from the prospective study consisted of cDNA or gDNA derived from T cells, B-cell-depleted T cells, or PBMCs. Deeply sampled blood TCRbeta repertoires from subjects exposed to, actively infected with, or recovered from COVID-19 were included in the dataset. A freely available public database, intended as a resource for researchers studying the immune response to SARS-CoV-2, is where the repertoires were released. The samples were drawn from two sources: the first 160 participants of the ongoing ImmuneRACE study, and 1,254 subjects contributed by 6 global collaborators. Nearly every sample came with metadata listing a de-identified subject ID, COVID-19 status, age in years and sex. HLA class I and class II types, where available, came from metadata supplied by the sample provider rather than from assay-based typing.

In Seattle, one collaborating source enrolled patients while the infection was active and tracked those patients longitudinally over the course of disease. Each collaborating institution followed its own protocols to collect whole blood in K2EDTA tubes. For TCRbeta analysis, collaborator samples were shipped as frozen whole blood, as isolated PBMCs, or as DNA extracted from either sample type. The CDR1 and CDR2 encoded by the germline V gene (reference sequence) are MNHNY and SVGAGI. V and J lose 6 bases and 4 bases, and a span of 10 bases separates them. The CDR3 sequence holds 13 residues, the cysteine and phenylalanine included. The sequence is cut down to CDR3 DNA, 39 bases in frame from base 1. Findings and caveats that apply to the study as a whole: How much clinical and demographic metadata was included differed by source and by participant, and the metadata was provided uncurated.

Sequences were obtained from peripheral blood. This TCR was sampled from a man in his fifties or sixties with COVID-19, enrolled during active disease. The sequence joins TRBV6-6 to TRBJ1-5, with the D gene not clear enough to name. The CDR3 corresponds to CASSDTPNQPQHF. The DNA sequence follows: TGTGCCAGCAGCGATACACCTAATCAGCCCCAGCATTTT.